The 17 T cell receptor beta chains presented below share a single source sample, sequenced in a study of blood T cells in healthy people across ages. It was with a sample-barcoded 5' primer and a J-beta primer mix that a second PCR of about 6 to 12 cycles was run. TCRdb itself ran the 5' RACE reads through MiXCR, one entry per CDR3 protein. Of hundreds of thousands of distinct CDR3 sequences listed, about 30% are singletons. Material for sequencing was blood. These TCRs come from an elderly woman in good health.

This clonotype was seen at least ten times. The chain employs TRBV25-1 and TRBJ2-5; weak D call: TRBD2 (6 bases). There are 13 residues in the CDR3. Trimming stripped 1 base from V and 3 bases from J, with 6 bases between. CDR1 and CDR2 (germline): MGHDK, SYGVNS. The CDR3 here is CASSEWGEETQYF. CDR3 DNA: TGTGCCAGCAGTGAATGGGGGGAAGAGACCCAGTACTTC.

This clonotype was counted ten times or more. The chain uses TRBV9 and TRBJ1-2; 7 bases fit TRBD1. CDR1 is SGDLS, CDR2 YYNGEE, per germline. The J segment lost 0 bases and the V segment lost 4 bases, leaving 18 bases of the junction unmatched. The CDR3 length is 19 residues. CDR3 coding DNA: TGTGCCAGCAGCCCAGAGGGTAGGGGACAGATAACAGCTAACTATGGCTACACCTTC. Translated: CASSPEGRGQITANYGYTF.

The chain employs TRBV10-3 and TRBJ2-1, with 12 bases aligning to TRBD2. In germline, CDR1 is ENHRY, CDR2 SYGVKD. The CDR3 totals 15 residues. The V and J ends lost 4 bases and 9 bases, in that order; junction bases with no gene match: 7. CDR3 sequence (DNA): TGTGCCATCAGTGGGGCTAGCGGGGGGGCCGGTGAGCAGTTCTTC. It codes for CAISGASGGAGEQFF.

This clonotype was detected many times. The chain carries TRBV5-5 and TRBJ2-7, with D unclear. CDR1 is SGHKS and CDR2 is YYEKEE in the germline V gene (reference sequence). V was shortened by 1 base and J by 7 bases, with 9 bases between the two germline ends. The CDR3 is made up of 12 amino acids. The CDR3, as DNA: TGTGCCAGCAGCTTGAACGTGAGGGAGCAGTACTTC. Protein: CASSLNVREQYF.

In this sample, this clonotype turned up many times. The chain recombines TRBV7-2 with TRBJ2-7; D call uncertain. From germline, CDR1 is SGHTA and CDR2 FQGNSA. The CDR3 is 14 residues long. V lost 5 bases and J 0 bases, leaving 11 bases between the germline ends. The CDR3: CASSTPRSSYEQYF. The CDR3 nucleotides are TGTGCCAGCAGCACGCCCAGGAGCTCCTACGAGCAGTACTTC.

This clonotype came up many times. CDR3 nucleotides: TGCGCCAGCAGCTCTGGTAGGGGCAATCATCCAGATACGCAGTATTTT. Its protein product is CASSSGRGNHPDTQYF. This sequence joins TRBV5-1 and TRBJ2-3, with D possibly matching TRBD1 (5 bases). CDR1 and CDR2 from the germline V gene are SGHRS and YFSETQ. V shed 3 bases and J shed 4 bases, with 18 bases lying between them. The length of the CDR3 is 16 residues.

The table lists this clonotype with many counts. The rearrangement uses TRBV5-1 and TRBJ2-1; perhaps TRBD2 as D (7 bases). Germline loops: CDR1 SGHRS, CDR2 YFSETQ. The CDR3 extends over 14 amino acids. The germline V and J ends were trimmed by 7 bases and 3 bases, with 14 bases remaining between them. The CDR3 DNA sequence: TGCGCCAGCCTCAGGGGCGGGGGCTACAATGAGCAGTTCTTC. It yields the protein CASLRGGGYNEQFF.

This clonotype was observed at least ten times. The CDR3 nucleotides are TGTGCCAGCAGCCAGGCTGATGGCTACACCTTC. It specifies CASSQADGYTF. The V gene is TRBV3-1, the J gene TRBJ1-2; no clear D gene. The germline CDR1 and CDR2 sequences are LGHDT and YNNKEL (reference sequence). The CDR3 runs 11 residues. Trimming took 3 bases from V and 6 from J, leaving 5 bases between them.

The rearrangement joins TRBV4-3 to TRBJ2-3; possibly TRBD2 for D (5 bases). The CDR3 contains 16 residues. The V end was cut by 4 bases, the J end by 4 bases, with 18 bases between. Looked up from germline, CDR1 is LGHNA and CDR2 is YSLEER. CDR3 residues: CASSPGLLRGADTQYF. The CDR3 nucleotides read TGCGCCAGCAGCCCCGGACTTTTGAGAGGAGCAGATACGCAGTATTTT.

This clonotype was seen many times. The chain is built from TRBV12-3 or TRBV12-4 and TRBJ2-7; no reliable D call. The germline V and J ends were trimmed by 0 bases and 0 bases, with 18 bases remaining between them. The CDR3 is 18 residues long. The CDR3, as DNA: TGTGCCAGCAGTTTAGCGGGTCTGAGGTCCTCGAGCTCCTACGAGCAGTACTTC. Amino acid sequence: CASSLAGLRSSSSYEQYF.

The V gene is TRBV19, the J gene TRBJ2-1, with D uncertain. Germline V CDR1 and CDR2: LNHDA, SQIVND (reference sequence). This CDR3 has 15 residues. Trimming stripped 2 bases from V and 1 base from J, with 9 bases between. CDR3 in amino acids: CASSIYLMSYNEQFF. CDR3 DNA: TGTGCCAGTAGTATATACCTGATGTCCTACAATGAGCAGTTCTTC.

This chain connects TRBV5-1 to TRBJ2-4; D is unclear. The end of the DNA aligns better with TRBJ2-7, so the J call may be wrong. Germline V lookup: CDR1 SGHRS, CDR2 YFSETQ. The length of the CDR3 is 14 residues. As DNA, the CDR3 is TGCGCCAGCAGCTTGGGGATTCGTTCCTACGAGCAGTACTTC. Its translation is CASSLGIRSYEQYF.

This clonotype was seen at least ten times. The V gene is TRBV29-1, the J gene TRBJ1-2; possible D gene TRBD1, 6 bases. This CDR3 has 14 amino acids. The ends were cut back, 0 bases at V and 2 bases at J, with 10 bases in the middle. Germline CDR1 and CDR2: SQVTM and ANQGSEA. CDR3 protein: CSVEDPGANYGYTF. The CDR3 coding sequence is TGCAGCGTTGAAGATCCAGGGGCAAACTATGGCTACACCTTC.

This clonotype has a handful of counts. This could be a read error, since a much larger clone is one nucleotide away. The chain combines TRBV30 with TRBJ2-1; D is uncertain. The germline V gene has CDR1 GTSNPN and CDR2 SVGIG (reference sequence). V gave up 7 bases and J gave up 10 bases, with 14 bases separating them. The CDR3 loop spans 11 amino acids. The CDR3 nucleotides read TGTGCCTCTTTTTCGAATTACGAGCAGTTCTTC. This translates into CASFSNYEQFF.

Only a few counts were recorded for this clonotype. It may be a read error: a sequence one base away is much more abundant. The chain uses TRBV20-1 and TRBJ2-7, with D perhaps TRBD1 (5 bases). Trimming cost V 0 bases and J 3 bases, with 12 bases left between them. Germline values: CDR1 DFQATT, CDR2 SNEGSKA (reference sequence). The CDR3 has 14 residues. The CDR3 loop is CSAREGQGNYEQYF. CDR3 bases: TGCAGTGCTAGAGAGGGGCAGGGAAACTACGAGCAGTACTTC.

This clonotype turned up a few times. The chain joins TRBV12-3 or TRBV12-4 to TRBJ2-2, with 9 bases that match TRBD1. V shed 6 bases and J 6 bases; nucleotides not matched to a gene: 2. This CDR3 is built from 13 residues. The CDR3 region has the DNA TGTGCCAGCAGATGGACAGGGGCCGGGGAGCTGTTTTTT. It specifies CASRWTGAGELFF.

The chain joins TRBV20-1 to TRBJ1-5; TRBD1 aligns across 7 bases. The CDR3 has 14 residues. V trimming: 5 bases; J trimming: 3 bases; junction bases outside the gene matches: 7. Germline values: CDR1 DFQATT, CDR2 SNEGSKA (reference sequence). CDR3 sequence (DNA): TGCAGTGCTTCGGACAGGCCCTTCAATCAGCCCCAGCATTTT. As protein: CSASDRPFNQPQHF.